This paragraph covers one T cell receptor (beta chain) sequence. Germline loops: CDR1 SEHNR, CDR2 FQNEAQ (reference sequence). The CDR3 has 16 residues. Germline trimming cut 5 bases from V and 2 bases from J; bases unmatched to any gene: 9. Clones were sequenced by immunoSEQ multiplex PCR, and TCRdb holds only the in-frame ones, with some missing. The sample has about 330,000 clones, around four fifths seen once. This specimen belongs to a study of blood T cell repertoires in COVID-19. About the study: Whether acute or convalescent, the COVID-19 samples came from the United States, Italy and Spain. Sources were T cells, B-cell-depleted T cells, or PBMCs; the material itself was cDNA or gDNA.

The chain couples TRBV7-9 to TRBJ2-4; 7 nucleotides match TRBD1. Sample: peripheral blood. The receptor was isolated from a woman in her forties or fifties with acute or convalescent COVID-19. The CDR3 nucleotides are TGTGCCAGCAGCACCGCAGGGGGATTAACCAAAAACATTCAGTACTTC. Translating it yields CASSTAGGLTKNIQYF.